The 14 T cell receptor beta chains below were found in one sample sequenced in a study of blood T cell repertoires in COVID-19. Assay used: immunoSEQ multiplex PCR; TCRdb lists only in-frame clones, some missing. The sample includes about 100,000 clones, around 87% seen only once; the top ten take around 10%. Sequencing was done on a sample of peripheral blood. Every receptor here comes from a woman in her 30s with acute or convalescent COVID-19.

Notes on this clone: The sample has other DNA sequences that encode this CDR3 too. V gene TRBV5-1 combines with J gene TRBJ2-3, with 14 bases that match TRBD2. The CDR3 is made up of 18 amino acids. Trimming took 4 bases from V and 4 from J; bases not matched to a gene: 11. CDR1 is SGHRS and CDR2 is YFSETQ in the germline V gene. In DNA, the CDR3 is TGCGCCAGCAGCCCAACCGGACTAGCGGGGGGCGGCGCAGATACGCAGTATTTT. Residues: CASSPTGLAGGGADTQYF.

The chain carries TRBV24-1 and TRBJ1-2, with D perhaps matching TRBD1 (5 bases). V lost 5 bases and J lost 7, with 10 bases in between. From germline, CDR1 is KGHDR and CDR2 SFDVKD. CDR3 size: 12 residues. Here the CDR3 reads CATSAGGGGYTF. The CDR3 bases are TGTGCCACCAGTGCCGGGGGGGGTGGCTACACCTTC.

This sequence joins TRBV3-1 (or the pseudogene TRBV3-2) and TRBJ2-1; 8 bases map to TRBD1. This CDR3 contains 14 residues. Unmatched junction bases numbered 5, after V lost 4 bases and J lost 6 bases. Germline-derived CDR1 and CDR2 are LGHDT and YNNKEL (reference sequence). The CDR3: CASSLGQGGNEQFF. In DNA, the CDR3 is TGTGCCAGCAGCCTAGGACAGGGAGGCAATGAGCAGTTCTTC.

The rearrangement links TRBV30 to TRBJ2-2; 7 positions match TRBD1. The CDR3 extends over 17 amino acids. Unmatched junction bases numbered 12, after V lost 3 bases and J lost 2 bases. Germline V lookup: CDR1 GTSNPN, CDR2 SVGIG (reference sequence). CDR3 nucleotide sequence: TGTGCCTGGAGCGGTTTACTGTGGGACAGAAACACCGGGGAGCTGTTTTTT. Its translation is CAWSGLLWDRNTGELFF.

The chain combines TRBV28 with TRBJ2-5; TRBD1 aligns across 8 bases. The CDR3 consists of 16 residues. Germline CDR1 MDHEN, CDR2 SYDVKM. V gave up 3 bases and J gave up 5 bases; unmatched junction bases: 11. CDR3 nucleotide sequence: TGTGCCAGCAGTTTGTTCGGCAGGGGGCCTTCGGAGACCCAGTACTTC. This encodes CASSLFGRGPSETQYF.

The genes are TRBV23-1 and TRBJ1-2; TRBD1 matches at 10 bases. TRBV23-1 is assigned to the ORF class and has an uncertain function. V shed 0 bases, J shed 5 bases, and the junction held 3 bases outside the gene matches. The CDR3 loop spans 15 amino acids. DNA for the CDR3: TGCGCCAGCAGTCAATCTCCGGGACAGGGGTATGGCTACACCTTC. Its protein product is CASSQSPGQGYGYTF.

This chain joins TRBV10-1 and TRBJ1-4, with 8 bases identical to TRBD1. Germline assignment: CDR1 WNHNN and CDR2 SYGVQD (reference sequence). The CDR3 runs to 19 residues. J lost 4 bases, V lost 7 bases, and 20 bases had no gene match. The CDR3 sequence: CASTGQGNPWVRVNEKLFF. DNA for the CDR3: TGCGCCAGCACCGGACAGGGTAATCCTTGGGTGAGGGTTAATGAAAAACTGTTTTTT.

This rearrangement joins TRBV9 to TRBJ2-6; D is possibly TRBD1 (5 bases). V lost 2 bases and J 2 bases, leaving 11 bases between the germline ends. The germline CDR1 and CDR2 sequences are SGDLS and YYNGEE. The CDR3 runs 16 residues. The DNA for the CDR3 is TGTGCCAGCAGCGTCCAGGGTCAGGCTGGGGCCAACGTCCTGACTTTC. Protein sequence: CASSVQGQAGANVLTF.

This rearrangement joins TRBV7-8 to TRBJ1-5; tentative D call: TRBD1 (5 bases). The CDR3 extends over 15 amino acids. V lost 7 bases and J 4 bases, leaving 17 bases between the germline ends. Germline-derived CDR1 and CDR2 are SGHVS and FQNEAQ. CDR3: CASTELTGTNQPQHF. As DNA, the CDR3 is TGTGCCAGCACCGAATTAACCGGGACTAATCAGCCCCAGCATTTT.

The chain joins TRBV28 to TRBJ1-1, with D tentatively TRBD1 (5 bases). The CDR3 covers 15 residues. V was pared by 5 bases and J by 5 bases, with 18 bases between. Germline loops: CDR1 MDHEN, CDR2 SYDVKM. The CDR3 DNA reads as TGTGCCAGCAGTATGGGCGGGACGCGGGAAACTGAAGCTTTCTTT. Residues: CASSMGGTRETEAFF. The variable domain in full, with the rest retrieved from reference TRBV28 and TRBJ1-1, is DVKVTQSSRYLVKRTGEKVFLECVQDMDHENMFWYRQDPGLGLRLIYFSYDVKMKEKGDIPEGYSVSREKKERFSLILESASTNQTSMYLCASSMGGTRETEAFFGQGTRLTVV.

Points on this clone: A junction boundary mismatches the germline segment, possibly from a read error. The CDR3, as DNA: TGTGCCAGCAGGAGAGGACTGGTCTCCGACGAGCAGTACTTC. Protein product: CASRRGLVSDEQYF. V gene TRBV2 combines with J gene TRBJ2-7; D may be TRBD2 (5 bases). The CDR3 is 14 amino acids. CDR1 and CDR2 (germline): SNHLY, FYNNEI.

This chain joins TRBV15 and TRBJ1-2; 9 bases are shared with TRBD1. The CDR3 has 16 residues. Losses at the gene ends were 3 bases for V and 4 bases for J; bases not matched to a gene: 9. Germline CDR1 reads LNHNV; CDR2 reads YYDKDF (reference sequence). CDR3 DNA sequence: TGTGCCACCAGCAGGGGTCCCGGGACAGGGAGCTATGGCTACACCTTC. This translates into CATSRGPGTGSYGYTF.

This clone was seen a few times. The rearrangement uses TRBV19 and TRBJ2-7, with D uncertain. The CDR3 runs 11 residues. CDR1 and CDR2 from the germline V gene are LNHDA and SQIVND (reference sequence). The ends were cut back, 8 bases at V and 4 bases at J, with 9 bases in the middle. The CDR3 DNA is TGTGCCAGTGGTGCGGCTTACGAGCAGTACTTC. Translated, it gives CASGAAYEQYF.

J is TRBJ2-7 and V is TRBV5-5, with 10 bases identical to TRBD2. The CDR3 totals 15 residues. J lost 2 bases, V lost 1 base, and 3 bases had no gene match. CDR1 SGHKS and CDR2 YYEKEE come from the germline V gene (reference sequence). This CDR3 is CASSLLSGGAYEQYF. In nucleotides, the CDR3 is TGTGCCAGCAGCTTGTTGAGCGGGGGGGCCTACGAGCAGTACTTC.